The present TCR beta chain was sequenced within a study of neurological immune-mediated disorders. This clonotype was seen repeatedly, ten times or more. Time point of the sample: longitudinal time-point 3. TCRdb passed the 5' RACE reads through MiXCR, listing each CDR3 protein once. The sample contains about 53,000 distinct CDR3 sequences, roughly 8% of which appear only once. Germline assignment: CDR1 SGHTA and CDR2 FQGNSA. The V gene end was trimmed by 5 bases and the J gene end by 5 bases; junction bases not matched to a gene: 7. The length of the CDR3 is 14 residues. The sequencing sample was made of PBMCs. The gene calls are TRBV7-2 and TRBJ1-1; TRBD1 agrees at 8 bases. The origin of this receptor is a woman between 40 and 50 years old in good health. CDR3 bases: TGTGCCAGCAGCCGCCAGACAGGGGCTACTGAAGCTTTCTTT. It specifies CASSRQTGATEAFF.